The T cell receptor beta chain under discussion was sequenced for a study of T cell clones after liver transplantation. Study-wide context: Liver transplant recipients had immunosuppression withdrawal attempted within 2 years. HCV positivity affected three of eight recipients; the rest lacked autoimmune or viral indications. TCRbeta sequencing after a pre-transplant mixed lymphocyte reaction identified graft-donor-reactive clones, later tracked in post-transplant blood. Study-level points and caveats: Rather than being deleted, graft donor-reactive T cells may have moved into the graft.

About this clone itself: Antigen: not known.

CDR1 is SGHDN, CDR2 FVKESK, per germline. CDR3 length: 14 amino acids. J was trimmed by 9 bases and V by 1 base; bases with no gene match: 7. Libraries were prepared by immunoSEQ multiplex PCR; TCRdb keeps only in-frame clonotypes and omits some of them. This sample has more than 65,000 clones, with 90% found just once. Sequenced material: CD4+ T cells from blood, taken before liver transplant. V is TRBV14 and J is TRBJ2-3, with 7 bases fitting TRBD2. This clonotype was sampled from a human donor who received a liver transplant. CDR3 sequence reads: CASSQVRDYSTQYF. The CDR3 DNA follows: TGTGCCAGCAGCCAAGTACGGGACTATTCCACGCAGTATTTT.